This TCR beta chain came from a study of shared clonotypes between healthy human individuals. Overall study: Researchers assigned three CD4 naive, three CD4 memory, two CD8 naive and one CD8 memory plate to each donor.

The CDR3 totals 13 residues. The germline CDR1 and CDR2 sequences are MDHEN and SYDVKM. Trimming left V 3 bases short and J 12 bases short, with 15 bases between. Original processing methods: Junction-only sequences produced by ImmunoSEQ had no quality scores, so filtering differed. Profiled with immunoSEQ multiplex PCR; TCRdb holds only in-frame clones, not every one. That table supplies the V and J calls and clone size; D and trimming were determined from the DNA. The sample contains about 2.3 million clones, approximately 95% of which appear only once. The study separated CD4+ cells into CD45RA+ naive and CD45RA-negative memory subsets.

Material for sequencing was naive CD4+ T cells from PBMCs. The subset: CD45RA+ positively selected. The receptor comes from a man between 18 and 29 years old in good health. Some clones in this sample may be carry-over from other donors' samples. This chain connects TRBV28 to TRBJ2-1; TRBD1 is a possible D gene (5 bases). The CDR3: CASSFRQQVWQFF. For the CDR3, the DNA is TGTGCCAGCAGTTTTCGACAGCAAGTATGGCAGTTCTTC.